This TCR beta chain was recovered during a study of T cell clonotyping in hematopoietic cell transplantation. Samples: about 28 days before transplant, then days 30, 100 and 180 after. Whole-study findings and limits: Pathologically expanded recipient clonotypes increased progressively from day 30 to day 180 as diversity fell. No sorting was done, leaving CD4 and CD8 contributions mixed. Few recipient clonotypes overlapped donors; over 97% were de novo at given depth.

CDR3 length equals 17 residues. The germline CDR1 and CDR2 sequences are SGHTA and FQGNSA. Trimming took 5 bases from V and 0 from J, leaving 14 bases between them. On this clone: Its specificity is not known.

Method: immunoSEQ multiplex PCR; TCRdb's copy keeps in-frame clones and lacks some. Of around 13,000 clones in the sample, around 85% were seen once. The chain couples TRBV7-2 to TRBJ2-6, with D possibly TRBD2 on 5 matching bases. This TCR derives from a female patient between 35 and 55 years old who had an allogeneic stem cell transplant from a related donor, so T cells may come from the graft donor. Some clones in this sample may be carry-over from other donors' samples. The input for sequencing was PBMCs, taken 100 days after allogeneic stem cell transplant. CDR3 coding DNA: TGTGCCAGCAGCGCATCCAATCGGGACTCTGGGGCCAACGTCCTGACTTTC. Protein: CASSASNRDSGANVLTF.